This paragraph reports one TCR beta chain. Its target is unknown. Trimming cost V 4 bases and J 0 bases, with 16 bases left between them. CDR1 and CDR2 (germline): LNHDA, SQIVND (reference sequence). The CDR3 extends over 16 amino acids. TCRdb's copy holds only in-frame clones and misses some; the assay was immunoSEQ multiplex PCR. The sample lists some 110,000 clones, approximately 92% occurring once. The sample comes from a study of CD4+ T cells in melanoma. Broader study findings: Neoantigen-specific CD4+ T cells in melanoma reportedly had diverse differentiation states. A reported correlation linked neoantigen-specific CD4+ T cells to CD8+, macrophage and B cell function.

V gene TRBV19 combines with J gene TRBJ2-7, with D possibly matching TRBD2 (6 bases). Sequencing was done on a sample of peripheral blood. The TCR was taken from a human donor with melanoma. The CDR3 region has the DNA TGTGCCAGTAGTAACCCTGGCGGGGAACGCTCCTACGAGCAGTACTTC. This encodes CASSNPGGERSYEQYF.